A selection of T cell receptor beta chains follows, all from one sample in a study of blood T cell repertoires in COVID-19. Assay used: immunoSEQ multiplex PCR; TCRdb lists only in-frame clones, some missing. The top ten clones hold about 13% of a sample with tens of thousands of clones, 80% to 90% of them seen once. The sequenced sample was peripheral blood. The receptors were gathered from a human donor in a cohort sampled during active COVID-19. The donor label of this sample is uncertain. Both conserved end residues are part of each CDR3. The D gene is left open where the match is weak. Clone size is not always given. Where it is, it says once, few, many or a class for expanded clones.

d_gene	v_gene	j_gene	abundance	CDR3nt	CDR3aa
NA	TRBV10-1	TRBJ2-2	NA	TGCGCCAACCAGACCCCCCGGGACTCGAAGGACACCGGGGAGCTGTTTTTT	CANQTPRDSKDTGELFF
NA	TRBV6-6	TRBJ1-1	NA	TGTGCCATAAAGGGGCAGGGGAACACTGAAGCTTTCTTT	CAIKGQGNTEAFF
TRBD2	TRBV4-2	TRBJ2-1	NA	TGTGCCAGCAGCCCCTCTAGCGGGATCTCCTACAATGAGCAGTTCTTC	CASSPSSGISYNEQFF
NA	TRBV20-1	TRBJ1-5	NA	TGCAGTGCTAGTCGGGACACCTTAGGACAGCCCCAGCATTTT	CSASRDTLGQPQHF
TRBD1	TRBV28	TRBJ2-7	NA	TGTGCCAGCAGTCCCACCGGACAGGGATCCTACGAGCAGTACTTC	CASSPTGQGSYEQYF
TRBD1	TRBV29-1	TRBJ1-1	few	TGCAGCGTTGGTGACAGGGGGACTGAAGCTTTCTTT	CSVGDRGTEAFF
NA	TRBV30	TRBJ2-2	NA	TGTGCCTGGAGTCGCGACAGAGTAGCCGGGGAGCTGTTTTTT	CAWSRDRVAGELFF
NA	TRBV18	TRBJ1-2	few	TGTGCCAGCTCACTGGAGACAGCTAACTATGGCTACACCTTC	CASSLETANYGYTF
TRBD1	TRBV19	TRBJ2-3	NA	TGTGCCAGTAGTCCCCGTGGGCGCGGGCAGGGGGACACAGATACGCAGTATTTT	CASSPRGRGQGDTDTQYF
NA	TRBV2	TRBJ2-1	NA	TGTGCCAGCAGTGAAACTCCGGGAAAAAATGAGCAGTTCTTC	CASSETPGKNEQFF
NA	TRBV5-1	TRBJ2-1	NA	TGCGCCAGCAGCCCTGGGGACACGATATCCTACAATGAGCAGTTCTTC	CASSPGDTISYNEQFF
NA	TRBV5-4	TRBJ2-7	NA	TGTGCCAGCAGATCTGACTGCATCTTC	CASRSDCIF
NA	TRBV4-2	TRBJ2-1	NA	TGTGCCAGCAGCCAAGATAGAAGCTCCTACAATGAGCAGTTCTTC	CASSQDRSSYNEQFF
NA	TRBV4-1	TRBJ1-5	NA	TGCGCCAGCAGCCAAGAAGCAGGGTCGGTAATAAGCAATCAGCCCCAGCATTTT	CASSQEAGSVISNQPQHF
TRBD1	TRBV6-5	TRBJ1-6	once	TGTGCCAGCAGGGAGATGGGACAGGGTGGATCACCCCTCCACTTT	CASREMGQGGSPLHF
NA	TRBV27	TRBJ1-6	NA	TGTGCCAGCAGTTTCGGGTACTCATCACCCCTCCACTTT	CASSFGYSSPLHF
TRBD1	TRBV19	TRBJ2-3	NA	TGTGCCAGTAGGGACAGGAGCACAGATACGCAGTATTTT	CASRDRSTDTQYF
NA	TRBV7-9	TRBJ1-6	few	TGTGCCAGCAGCTCTGTCTCCCAGCAGGCCCTCCACTTT	CASSSVSQQALHF
NA	TRBV4-3	TRBJ2-4	NA	TGCGCCAGCAGCCAAGTCGTAGGGCAGGGTGGTGCCAAAAACATTCAGTACTTC	CASSQVVGQGGAKNIQYF
NA	TRBV2	TRBJ2-7	NA	TGTGCCAGCAGTGACAGGGTTTTAAGCTACGAGCAGTACTTC	CASSDRVLSYEQYF
TRBD1	TRBV28	TRBJ2-1	once	TGTGCCAGCAGTTCGGGACAGCCCCTGTTGGTAGGTGAGCAGTTCTTC	CASSSGQPLLVGEQFF
NA	TRBV11-3	TRBJ2-5	NA	TGTGCCAGCAGCTTAGGTGGTCGACTCGAAGAGACCCAGTACTTC	CASSLGGRLEETQYF
TRBD2	TRBV6-5	TRBJ2-7	NA	TGTGCCAGCAGTTACTCGTTACTAGCGGGGGGTTACGAGCAGTACTTC	CASSYSLLAGGYEQYF
NA	TRBV5-4	TRBJ1-6	few	TGTGCCAGCAGCGTAGACAGGTATAATTCACCCCTCCACTTT	CASSVDRYNSPLHF
NA	TRBV5-1	TRBJ1-2	NA	TGCGCCAGCAGCGGTCAGGGCTATGGCTACACCTTC	CASSGQGYGYTF
NA	TRBV6-6	TRBJ1-2	once	TGTGCCAGCGGAGACAACTATGGCTACACCTTC	CASGDNYGYTF
TRBD1	TRBV27	TRBJ1-5	NA	TGTGCCAGCAGTGCCCCTCGGGCAGGGGGAAGGGTGGGGCCCCAGCATTTT	CASSAPRAGGRVGPQHF
NA	TRBV19	TRBJ1-6	once	TGTGCCAGTAGCGAACAGGGCATCACCCTCCACTTT	CASSEQGITLHF
NA	TRBV21-1	TRBJ1-1	NA	TGTGCCAGCAGCAAGGTGACGGACAGGAAGAACACTGAAGCTTTCTTT	CASSKVTDRKNTEAFF
NA	TRBV7-9	TRBJ2-6	NA	TGTGCCAGCACCCAGGACTCTGGGGCCAACGTCCTGACTTTC	CASTQDSGANVLTF
NA	TRBV6-5	TRBJ2-2	NA	TGTGCCAGCAGTTACGACGGGGGGCTAGGCACCGGGGAGCTGTTTTTT	CASSYDGGLGTGELFF
NA	TRBV7-6	TRBJ2-1	NA	TGTGCCAGCAGCTTTGCCGGTGAGCAGTTCTTC	CASSFAGEQFF
NA	TRBV5-6	TRBJ2-5	medium-sized	TGTGCCAGCAGACGAACTACAGGGACCTTAGGGGAGACCCAGTACTTC	CASRRTTGTLGETQYF
TRBD1	TRBV7-2	TRBJ2-7	NA	TGTGCCAGCAGCTTAGCTATGACAGGGGGCCGCACATACGAGCAGTACTTC	CASSLAMTGGRTYEQYF
TRBD1	TRBV6-5	TRBJ1-1	NA	TGTGCCAGCAGCGGGGCGGGACAGGGCACTGAAGCTTTCTTT	CASSGAGQGTEAFF
TRBD1	TRBV9	TRBJ1-4	NA	TGTGCCAGCAGCGCTTCCGGGACAGGATTTTCAACTAATGAAAAACTGTTTTTT	CASSASGTGFSTNEKLFF
TRBD1	TRBV2	TRBJ2-7	NA	TGTGCCAGCAGCCAAAGGACAGGGGGCGAGCAGTACTTC	CASSQRTGGEQYF
NA	TRBV5-4	TRBJ2-7	NA	TGTGCCAGCAGCTCGGGGGAATCCTACGAGCAGTACTTC	CASSSGESYEQYF
NA	TRBV21-1	TRBJ1-1	once	TGTGCCAGCAGCAAGCCGATCGACAGGGGGCGTTGCATGAACACTGAAGCTTTCTTT	CASSKPIDRGRCMNTEAFF
TRBD1	TRBV15	TRBJ1-1	few	TGTGCCACCAGCAGAGATCGGACAGGGCCCACTGAAGCTTTCTTT	CATSRDRTGPTEAFF
NA	TRBV9	TRBJ2-3	once	TGTGCCAGCAGCGTAGCCGCTACTAGCACAGATACGCAGTATTTT	CASSVAATSTDTQYF
TRBD1	TRBV7-6	TRBJ1-1	NA	TGTGCCAGCAGCTTAGTTCATCGACAGGGGAAGAACACTGAAGCTTTCTTT	CASSLVHRQGKNTEAFF
NA	TRBV19	TRBJ2-5	NA	TGTGCCAGTAGTAACCGACAGGCCCAAGAGACCCAGTACTTC	CASSNRQAQETQYF
NA	TRBV5-5	TRBJ2-2	NA	TGTGCCAGCAGCCGGACAAGTAACACCGGGGAGCTGTTTTTT	CASSRTSNTGELFF
NA	TRBV6-1	TRBJ1-1	once	TGTGCCAGCAGTGAATCGGGGAGGACTGAAGCTTTCTTT	CASSESGRTEAFF
TRBD1	TRBV5-1	TRBJ2-6	NA	TGCGCCAGCAGCTTTACAGGGGGCGCTGGGGCCAACGTCCTGACTTTC	CASSFTGGAGANVLTF
TRBD1	TRBV27	TRBJ1-2	NA	TGTGCCAGCAGTGCCAGACAGGGGACCTACTATGGCTACACCTTC	CASSARQGTYYGYTF
TRBD1	TRBV12-3/TRBV12-4	TRBJ2-5	NA	TGTGCCAGCAGCACAGGGGGCGGGAAGACCCAGTACTTC	CASSTGGGKTQYF
NA	TRBV3-1/TRBV3-2	TRBJ2-6	NA	TGTGCCAGCAGCCAAGACCGCGGAGGAGTTGGGGCCAACGTCCTGACTTTC	CASSQDRGGVGANVLTF
TRBD2	TRBV9	TRBJ2-5	NA	TGTGCCAGCAGCCCTGCCGCGGGGAGGGGAGAGACCCAGTACTTC	CASSPAAGRGETQYF
NA	TRBV4-1	TRBJ2-3	NA	TGCGCCAGCAGCCAAGGAAGGTATGGGGGCGCGGATACGCAGTATTTT	CASSQGRYGGADTQYF
TRBD1	TRBV11-2	TRBJ1-2	NA	TGTGCCAGCAGCCCCATAACAGGGGGCACTAACTATGGCTACACCTTC	CASSPITGGTNYGYTF
TRBD1	TRBV5-3	TRBJ2-7	NA	TGTGCCAGAAGCTTGACGGGACAGTGCTACGAGCAGTACTTC	CARSLTGQCYEQYF
TRBD1	TRBV4-1	TRBJ1-1	NA	TGCGCCAGCAGCCAAGAGGGACAGGGAGGCACTGAAGCTTTCTTT	CASSQEGQGGTEAFF
NA	TRBV15	TRBJ1-4	NA	TGTGCCACCAGCTGGGGCAAGGGTGGTGAAAAACTGTTTTTT	CATSWGKGGEKLFF
NA	TRBV29-1	TRBJ2-3	NA	TGCAGCGCCGCTCCTCCTGGACACCGGGGGGATACGCAGTATTTT	CSAAPPGHRGDTQYF
NA	TRBV6-5	TRBJ1-2	NA	TGTGCCAGCAGTTACTCGTGGGGTAGTGAGGGCTATGGCTACACCTTC	CASSYSWGSEGYGYTF